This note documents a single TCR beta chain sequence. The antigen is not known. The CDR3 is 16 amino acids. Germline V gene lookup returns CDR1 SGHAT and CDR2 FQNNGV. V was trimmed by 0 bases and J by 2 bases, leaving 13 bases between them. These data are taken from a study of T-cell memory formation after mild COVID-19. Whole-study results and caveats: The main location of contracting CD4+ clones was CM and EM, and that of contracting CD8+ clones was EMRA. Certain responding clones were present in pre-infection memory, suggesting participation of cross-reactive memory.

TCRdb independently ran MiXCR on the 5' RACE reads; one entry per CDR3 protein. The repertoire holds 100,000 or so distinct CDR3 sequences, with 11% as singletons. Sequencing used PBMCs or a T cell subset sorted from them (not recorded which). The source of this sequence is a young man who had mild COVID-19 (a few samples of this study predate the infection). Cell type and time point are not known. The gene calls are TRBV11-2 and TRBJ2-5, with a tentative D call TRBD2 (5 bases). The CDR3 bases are TGTGCCAGCAGCTTAGACTCACTAGGGTTTCAAGAGACCCAGTACTTC. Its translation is CASSLDSLGFQETQYF.